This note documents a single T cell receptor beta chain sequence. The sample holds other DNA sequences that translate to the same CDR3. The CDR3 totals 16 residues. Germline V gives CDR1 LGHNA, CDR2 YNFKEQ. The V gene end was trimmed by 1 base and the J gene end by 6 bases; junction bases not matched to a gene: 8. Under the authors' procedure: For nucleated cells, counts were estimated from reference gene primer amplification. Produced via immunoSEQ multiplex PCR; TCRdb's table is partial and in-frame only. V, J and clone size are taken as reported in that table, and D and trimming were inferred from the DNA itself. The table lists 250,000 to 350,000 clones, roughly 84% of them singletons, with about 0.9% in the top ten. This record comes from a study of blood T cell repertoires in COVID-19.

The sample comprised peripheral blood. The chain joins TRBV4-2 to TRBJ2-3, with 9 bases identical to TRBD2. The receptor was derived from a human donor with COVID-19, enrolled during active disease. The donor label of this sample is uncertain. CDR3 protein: CASSQGVAGGEDTQYF. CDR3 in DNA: TGTGCCAGCAGCCAAGGTGTGGCGGGAGGGGAGGATACGCAGTATTTT.